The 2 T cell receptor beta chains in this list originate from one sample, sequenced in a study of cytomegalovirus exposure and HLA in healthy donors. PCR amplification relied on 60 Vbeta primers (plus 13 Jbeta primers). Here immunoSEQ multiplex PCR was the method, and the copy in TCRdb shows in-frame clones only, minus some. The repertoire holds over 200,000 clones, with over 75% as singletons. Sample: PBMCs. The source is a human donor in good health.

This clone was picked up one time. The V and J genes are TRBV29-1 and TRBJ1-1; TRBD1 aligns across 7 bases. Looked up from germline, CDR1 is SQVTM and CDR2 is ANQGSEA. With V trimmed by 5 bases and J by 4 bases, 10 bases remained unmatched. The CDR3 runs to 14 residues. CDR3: CSVPQGGDGTEAFF. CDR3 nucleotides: TGCAGCGTTCCTCAGGGGGGCGATGGCACTGAAGCTTTCTTT. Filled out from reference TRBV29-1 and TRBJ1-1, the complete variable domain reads SAVISQKPSRDICQRGTSLTIQCQVDSQVTMMFWYRQQPGQSLTLIATANQGSEATYESGFVIDKFPISRPNLTFSTLTVSNMSPEDSSIYLCSVPQGGDGTEAFFGQGTRLTVV.

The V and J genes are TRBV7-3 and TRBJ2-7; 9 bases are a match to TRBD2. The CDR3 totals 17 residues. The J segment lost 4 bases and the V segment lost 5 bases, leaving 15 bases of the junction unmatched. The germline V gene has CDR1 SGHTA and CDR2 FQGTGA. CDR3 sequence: CASSPLGGGRARYEQYF. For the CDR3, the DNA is TGTGCCAGCAGCCCCCTAGGTGGCGGGAGGGCCCGGTACGAGCAGTACTTC. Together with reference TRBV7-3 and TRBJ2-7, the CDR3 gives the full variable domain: GAGVSQTPSNKVTEKGKYVELRCDPISGHTALYWYRQSLGQGPEFLIYFQGTGAADDSGLPNDRFFAVRPEGSVSTLKIQRTERGDSAVYLCASSPLGGGRARYEQYFGPGTRLTVT.